Here is one T cell receptor (beta chain) with its context. What it recognizes is unknown. Only in-frame clones appear in the TCRdb table, and some are missing; sequencing was by immunoSEQ multiplex PCR. Here the sample spans tens of thousands of clones, just under 95% being singletons. This entry belongs to a study of graft-versus-host responses after intestinal transplantation. Study at large: Tacrolimus and steroids were given for 2 to 3 years to all recipients after anti-thymocyte globulin induction. Findings and limits, study-wide: GvH clones appeared in recipient marrow, some first in ileum or blood.

This CDR3 has 12 amino acids. J lost 6 bases, V lost 10 bases, and 6 bases had no gene match. In germline, CDR1 is KGHSH, CDR2 LQKENI. The clonotype comes from a human patient who received an intestinal transplant, so some T cells may come from the graft donor. The rearrangement links TRBV18 to TRBJ2-1; TRBD2 aligns across 7 bases. The sequencing used bone marrow, collected 734 days after intestinal transplantation. Here the CDR3 DNA reads TGTGCCATCCAGGGAGGGGCCAATGAGCAGTTCTTC. As protein: CAIQGGANEQFF.